This T cell receptor beta chain came from a study of CD8 T cells in Susac syndrome. The RNA, roughly 0.5 to 1 ug, was put through reverse transcription using random hexamers. Across 54 Vbeta and 13 Jbeta, immunoSEQ multiplex PCR amplified TCR beta CDR3. TCRdb reanalysed the immunoSEQ multiplex PCR reads using MiXCR and keeps one entry per CDR3 protein. The sample holds 300,000 or so distinct CDR3 sequences, about 91% seen once. The CDR3 has 19 residues. V was pared by 4 bases and J by 0 bases, with 12 bases of the junction left unmatched. Germline lookup yields CDR1 KGHDR and CDR2 SFDVKD. V usage is TRBV24-1 and J usage is TRBJ1-5; 9 positions agree with TRBD1. The sample taken for sequencing was CD4+ T cells from PBMCs. This clonotype was obtained from a human donor with multiple sclerosis. CDR3 DNA sequence: TGTGCCACCAGTGAGGACGGGACAGGGAATTTTCCTAGCAATCAGCCCCAGCATTTT. Translating gives CATSEDGTGNFPSNQPQHF.